This TCR beta chain was obtained from a study of CD8+CD57+ T cells in acquired aplastic anemia (dated by TCRdb to the late 2010s). Study-wide context: A mean of roughly 2.9 ug of DNA, ranging from roughly 0.18 to 30 ug, was extracted from sorted CD4+ and CD8+ cells. CD8+CD57+ expansion was defined as frequency above the mean frequency observed in healthy subjects. General findings and caveats noted by the study authors: Around 27 CD8+ CDR3 sequences were found to be shared between patients and controls, but these sequences appeared to be highly expressed in patients and within the immunodominant clones of the patients. Patients and healthy controls showed no significant difference in CD8+ Simpson's diversity (P=0.060).

In regard to this clonotype: Its antigen is still unknown. Base-call qualities are not available, and no considerably larger clone is one nucleotide away.

TCR beta VDJ combination and CDR3 sequence profiling used genomic DNA as the template. An Illumina HiSeq 2000 was used for TCR repertoire sequencing. In the paper's pipeline: Repertoire assessment relied on Simpson's diversity index, CDR3 size and DJ length profiles, and TRBV/TRBJ rearrangement plots. The immunodominant clone was defined as the most abundant DNA sequence in deep sequencing data. CDR3 amino acid sequences were checked for sharing between subjects and were compared against published repertoires and the VDJdb database. TCRdb passed the public sequencing reads through fastp at Q25 and MiXCR, retaining productive beta sequences. Identical CDR3 proteins give one entry, which carries the most common genes and DNA. It is TCRdb's table, rather than the study itself, that gives the V and J calls and clone size. The sample contains approximately 150,000 distinct CDR3 sequences, around 43% of them found a single time. The biggest ten clones account for around 3.2% of the sample.

Expansion of CD8+CD57+ cells had been shown by flow cytometry in the patients chosen for sequencing. All patients had severe acquired aplastic anemia diagnosed by International Study of Aplastic Anemia and Agranulocytosis and Camitta criteria. No patient had received any therapy when blood was sampled. TCR repertoires of sorted CD4+ and CD8+ blood T cells from severe aplastic anemia patients and healthy subjects were deep-sequenced in the study. Patients were enrolled under clinicaltrials.gov protocols 00001620, 01623167, 00001397, 00071045, 00081523 and 00961064 in the USA. Ficoll-Paque density gradient centrifugation was used to isolate peripheral blood mononuclear cells. Before DNA was extracted, CD4+ and CD8+ T cells were sorted using either FACS or magnetic beads. From the cysteine up to the phenylalanine, the CDR3 has a length of 13 residues. Only CDR3 DNA remains: 39 bases, in frame from the first base. V is shortened by 0 bases, J by 6 bases, and the region joining them spans 9 bases. Via the germline V gene, CDR1 is SGDLS and CDR2 YYNGEE.

The sequence derives from a human donor with aplastic anemia. The specimen sequenced was sorted CD4+, CD8+, or CD8+CD57+ T cells (not recorded which) from PBMCs. Rearrangement joined TRBV9 to TRBJ1-2, with no reliable assignment of the D segment. At the DNA level, the sequence is TGTGCCAGCAGCGTAGTGGATTACGATGGCTACACCTTC. Translated, it reads CASSVVDYDGYTF.